The rows below give T cell receptor beta chains drawn from one sample of a study of shared clonotypes between healthy human individuals. Profiling relied on immunoSEQ multiplex PCR, and the TCRdb table lists in-frame clones only, not all of them. The sample has roughly 2,000,000 clones; about 95% are singletons. The sequenced sample consisted of naive CD8+ T cells sorted from blood. The receptor set was obtained from a young man in good health. Both conserved end residues are part of each CDR3. Each record gives: V gene, clone size, J gene, D gene, CDR3 DNA, CDR3 protein. The D gene is left open where the match is weak. Only part of the rows carry a size: once, few, many, or a class if the clone is expanded.

>TRBV18|.|TRBJ1-1|.
TGTGCCAGCTCAGTATCCCAGGGGTTTGATGAAGCTTTCTTT
CASSVSQGFDEAFF
>TRBV6-5|.|TRBJ2-1|TRBD2
TGTGCCAGCATGGCGGGGGGGCGAAATGAGCAGTTCTTC
CASMAGGRNEQFF
>TRBV7-6|.|TRBJ2-6|TRBD1
TGTGCCAGCAGCCAACCGGGACAGGATCATTCTGGGGCCAACGTCCTGACTTTC
CASSQPGQDHSGANVLTF
>TRBV6-5|.|TRBJ2-1|.
TGTGCCAGCACCCAGGACAGTTCCTCCTACAATGAGCAGTTCTTC
CASTQDSSSYNEQFF
>TRBV5-1|.|TRBJ2-2|.
TGCGCCAGCAGCCCCGCCGAATACACCGGGGAGCTGTTTTTT
CASSPAEYTGELFF
>TRBV30|.|TRBJ2-7|.
TGTGCCTGGAGTGTACATGAAGCCTACGAGCAGTACTTC
CAWSVHEAYEQYF
>TRBV9|.|TRBJ2-5|.
TGTGCCAGCAGCGTAGGGACGGGGGGCCAGGAGACCCAGTACTTC
CASSVGTGGQETQYF
>TRBV7-2|.|TRBJ1-1|.
TGTGCCAGCAGCTTAGATTGGGGGCCGAACACTGAAGCTTTCTTT
CASSLDWGPNTEAFF
>TRBV6-5|.|TRBJ2-7|TRBD1
TGTGCCAGCGGCCCTCAGGGGGAATGGTACGAGCAGTACTTC
CASGPQGEWYEQYF
>TRBV4-3|.|TRBJ2-7|.
TGCGCCAGCAGCCCGGGGGTGGGCAACGAGCAGTACTTC
CASSPGVGNEQYF
>TRBV4-2|.|TRBJ2-3|.
TGTGCCAGCAGCCAAGATCCGGTGGGCACAGATACGCAGTATTTT
CASSQDPVGTDTQYF
>TRBV6-6|.|TRBJ2-7|TRBD1
TGTGCCAGCAGTTCGACCGGGACAGGGAACTACGAGCAGTACTTC
CASSSTGTGNYEQYF
>TRBV9|.|TRBJ2-1|.
TGTGCCCCCCTAGTGGGGCGGAGGAGGAACAATGAGCAGTTCTTC
CAPLVGRRRNNEQFF
>TRBV7-7|.|TRBJ1-1|TRBD1
TGTGCTAGCAGCTTAGTCAGGGGGGCTGAAGCTTTCTTT
CASSLVRGAEAFF
>TRBV7-9|.|TRBJ2-7|.
TGTGCCAGCAGCTTAGGCGGGTTCTCCTACGAGCAGTACTTC
CASSLGGFSYEQYF
>TRBV27|.|TRBJ2-7|.
TGTGCCAGCAGTTTGCGGGATTCCTACGAGCAGTACTTC
CASSLRDSYEQYF
>TRBV1|.|TRBJ2-1|.
TGCACCAGCAGTCAGAACGAGCGGGGGGCGGACAATGAGCAGTTCTTC
CTSSQNERGADNEQFF
>TRBV11-2|once|TRBJ2-3|.
TGTGCCAGCAGCTTAGAGTCCGTCGGGGCAGATACGCAGTATTTT
CASSLESVGADTQYF
>TRBV5-1|.|TRBJ1-4|.
TGCGCCAGCAGCTTGGAAGGCTCCTACTCTAATGAAAAACTGTTTTTT
CASSLEGSYSNEKLFF
>TRBV7-9|.|TRBJ1-1|.
TGTGCCACCAAAGACAGTTACACTGAAGCTTTCTTT
CATKDSYTEAFF
>TRBV28|.|TRBJ2-7|.
TGTGCCAGCAGCGATTATGGCGAGCAGTACTTC
CASSDYGEQYF
>TRBV7-6|.|TRBJ2-7|.
TGTGCCAGCAGCGAAGAGGGAACCTACGAGCAGTACTTC
CASSEEGTYEQYF
>TRBV7-8|.|TRBJ2-7|TRBD2
TGTGCCAGCAGCCCTAGCGGCACCAGCTCCTACGAGCAGTACTTC
CASSPSGTSSYEQYF
>TRBV6-5|.|TRBJ1-6|.
TGTGCCAGCAGTTACTCGACAGGAGACTATAATTCACCCCTCCACTTT
CASSYSTGDYNSPLHF
>TRBV5-8|.|TRBJ2-2|.
TGTGCCAGCAGCTTGAGGACAGCTAACACCGGGGAGCTGTTTTTT
CASSLRTANTGELFF
>TRBV19|.|TRBJ1-2|.
TGTGCCAGTAGTATAAACAGCAACTATGGCTACACCTTC
CASSINSNYGYTF
>TRBV29-1|.|TRBJ2-7|.
TGCAGCGTTGAACTCCCAGGGAAGTACGAGCAGTACTTC
CSVELPGKYEQYF
>TRBV2|.|TRBJ1-2|.
TGTGCCAGCAGTGAAAGTTGGCCCGCAACAGGGATCGATGGCTACACCTTC
CASSESWPATGIDGYTF